The 29 T cell receptor beta chains presented below share a single source sample, sequenced in a study of blood T cells in healthy people across ages. Next came a second PCR, run for about 7 to 11 cycles, which used a sample-barcoded 5' primer along with a J-beta primer mix. TCRdb called the 5' RACE reads again in MiXCR, with one record for every CDR3 protein. The table shows approximately 900,000 distinct CDR3 sequences, with 29% occurring only once. The sample also formed part of further work on T cells of mothers and their children.

The sequencing sample was made of blood. Receptor source: a middle-aged woman in good health.

This clonotype was seen a few times. This may arise from a read error, as a much more abundant clone is one base away. The chain links TRBV6-6 to TRBJ2-7; 9 nucleotides agree with TRBD1. Germline V lookup: CDR1 MNHNY, CDR2 SVGAGI (reference sequence). The CDR3 length is 14 residues. V shed 5 bases and J 6 bases; nucleotides not matched to a gene: 8. Here the CDR3 reads CASSGTGNPCEQYF. For the CDR3, the DNA is TGTGCCAGCAGTGGGACAGGGAACCCCTGCGAGCAGTACTTC.

This clonotype was seen many times. CDR3 nucleotides: TGTGCCAGCAGCTTATGGGCGAGGACTGACAATGAGCAGTTCTTC. Amino acids: CASSLWARTDNEQFF. V and J are TRBV7-3 and TRBJ2-1; D may be TRBD2 (5 bases). CDR1 is SGHTA and CDR2 is FQGTGA in the germline V gene. V lost 2 bases, J lost 5 bases, and 13 bases lay in between. The CDR3 consists of 15 residues.

The V gene is TRBV28, the J gene TRBJ1-1; D not resolved. Per the germline V gene, CDR1 is MDHEN and CDR2 is SYDVKM. V was cut by 7 bases and J by 4 bases, with 10 bases left in between. This CDR3 spans 12 amino acids. CDR3 in amino acids: CASTSGVTEAFF. The DNA for the CDR3 is TGTGCCAGCACCTCGGGTGTCACTGAAGCTTTCTTT. Full variable domain (rest looked up from reference TRBV28 and TRBJ1-1): DVKVTQSSRYLVKRTGEKVFLECVQDMDHENMFWYRQDPGLGLRLIYFSYDVKMKEKGDIPEGYSVSREKKERFSLILESASTNQTSMYLCASTSGVTEAFFGQGTRLTVV.

This clonotype was seen a handful of times. The gene calls are TRBV30 and TRBJ1-2; D gene unclear. This CDR3 region has 14 residues. The V end was cut by 0 bases, the J end by 1 base, with 9 bases between. Germline lookup yields CDR1 GTSNPN and CDR2 SVGIG (reference sequence). CDR3 in DNA: TGTGCCTGGAGTGTGAGTAGAGTTAACTATGGCTACACCTTC. Its protein product is CAWSVSRVNYGYTF.

A remark on this clonotype: This sequence may be a read error, since a much larger clone differs from it by one base. The chain has TRBV28 and TRBJ2-1; perhaps TRBD1 as D (7 bases). The CDR3 is 15 amino acids. V was cut by 4 bases and J by 11 bases, with 21 bases left in between. In germline, CDR1 is MDHEN, CDR2 SYDVKM. In DNA form, the CDR3 reads TGTGCCAGCAGTTCTCCCAGGGGGGCCAAGAATAAGCAGTTCTTC. Protein product: CASSSPRGAKNKQFF.

This clonotype was picked up many times. The chain links TRBV30 to TRBJ1-2; D is unresolved. Per germline, CDR1 GTSNPN and CDR2 SVGIG (reference sequence). The CDR3 is 12 amino acids. Deletions cut 0 bases from V and 5 bases from J, with 7 bases between. The CDR3 nucleotides read TGTGCCTGGAGTGTGTATGGGTATGGCTACACCTTC. Its translation: CAWSVYGYGYTF.

The table lists this clonotype with many counts. V is TRBV9 and J is TRBJ1-1; D is possibly TRBD1 (5 bases). V lost 1 base, J lost 3 bases, and 10 bases lay in between. CDR3 length equals 14 residues. CDR1 and CDR2 from the germline V gene are SGDLS and YYNGEE. The CDR3 region is CASSVTGLHTEAFF. Written as DNA, the CDR3 is TGTGCCAGCAGCGTAACAGGACTTCACACTGAAGCTTTCTTT.

This clonotype was found a few times. The V and J genes are TRBV29-1 and TRBJ1-2, with a possible D match to TRBD1 (5 bases). The CDR3 totals 14 residues. The germline V and J ends were trimmed by 0 bases and 3 bases, with 11 bases remaining between them. CDR1 and CDR2 (germline): SQVTM, ANQGSEA. In DNA, the CDR3 is TGCAGCGTTGAAGAGGGGACCGCCGACTATGGCTACACCTTC. Translating it yields CSVEEGTADYGYTF. Filled out from reference TRBV29-1 and TRBJ1-2, the complete variable domain reads SAVISQKPSRDICQRGTSLTIQCQVDSQVTMMFWYRQQPGQSLTLIATANQGSEATYESGFVIDKFPISRPNLTFSTLTVSNMSPEDSSIYLCSVEEGTADYGYTFGSGTRLTVV.

This clonotype was seen more than once but under ten times. The chain combines TRBV5-1 with TRBJ1-2, with TRBD1 matching over 8 bases. The CDR3 is 13 residues long. V dropped 0 bases and J dropped 13; count of bases not matched to a gene: 8. CDR1 and CDR2 (germline): SGHRS, YFSETQ. The CDR3 here is CASSLGQGAVSTF. In DNA, the CDR3 is TGCGCCAGCAGCTTGGGGCAGGGGGCTGTCAGCACCTTC.

Details on this clonotype: A read error is possible here, since a much larger clone lies one base away. The chain couples TRBV28 to TRBJ2-7; 7 nucleotides match TRBD1. Germline V CDR1 and CDR2: MDHEN, SYDVKM. The CDR3 runs to 15 residues. The CDR3 spells CASNLFGTADYEQYF. The DNA of the CDR3 is TGTGCCAGCAATTTATTTGGGACAGCTGACTACGAGCAGTACTTC. The variable domain in full, completed from reference TRBV28 and TRBJ2-7, reads DVKVTQSSRYLVKRTGEKVFLECVQDMDHENMFWYRQDPGLGLRLIYFSYDVKMKEKGDIPEGYSVSREKKERFSLILESASTNQTSMYLCASNLFGTADYEQYFGPGTRLTVT.

With regard to this clonotype: Relative to the germline gene, one junction end is altered; a read error may explain this. The chain employs TRBV5-1 and TRBJ2-7; D possibly corresponds to TRBD2 (6 bases). Germline CDR1 SGHRS, CDR2 YFSETQ. The CDR3 has 13 residues. For the CDR3, the DNA is TGCGCCAGCTCTGAGGGATCTGGAGGGGAGCGGTACTTC. Translation gives CASSEGSGGERYF.

This clonotype has ten or more counts. J is TRBJ2-1 and V is TRBV7-3, with 8 bases lining up with TRBD1. V lost 4 bases, J lost 4 bases, and 6 bases stayed unmatched. Germline CDR1 and CDR2: SGHTA and FQGTGA. This CDR3 comprises 15 residues. The CDR3 DNA follows: TGTGCCAGCAGCTCCGGGACAGGTTTTTACAATGAGCAGTTCTTC. Translation gives CASSSGTGFYNEQFF.

This chain uses TRBV20-1 with TRBJ2-1; 10 bases match TRBD1. Trimming took 0 bases from V and 12 from J; bases not matched to a gene: 11. The germline CDR1 and CDR2 sequences are DFQATT and SNEGSKA (reference sequence). CDR3 size: 15 residues. The CDR3 loop is CSARDGDRGRWGQFF. The CDR3 DNA reads TGCAGTGCTAGAGACGGCGACAGGGGGCGCTGGGGGCAGTTCTTC.

A few counts support this clonotype. CDR3 nucleotide sequence: TGCAGTGCTAGAGGACAGGGAGTACCCCTCCACTTT. Its translation is CSARGQGVPLHF. This sequence joins TRBV20-1 and TRBJ1-6; 7 nucleotides align to TRBD1. In germline, CDR1 is DFQATT, CDR2 SNEGSKA (reference sequence). This CDR3 region has 12 residues. V lost 1 base, J lost 12 bases, and 3 bases stayed unmatched.

J is TRBJ2-5 and V is TRBV29-1, with 10 bases identical to TRBD2. V gave up 2 bases and J gave up 5 bases; unmatched junction bases: 5. The length of the CDR3 is 14 residues. Germline V gives CDR1 SQVTM, CDR2 ANQGSEA. CDR3 in amino acids: CSVETSGVSETQYF. CDR3 coding DNA: TGCAGCGTTGAAACTAGCGGGGTCAGCGAGACCCAGTACTTC.

Details on this clonotype: A much larger clonotype is one base distant, so this may be a read error. The chain couples TRBV9 to TRBJ2-1, with a possible D match to TRBD2 (6 bases). This CDR3 has 14 amino acids. Trimming stripped 0 bases from V and 13 bases from J, with 17 bases between. Germline values: CDR1 SGDLS, CDR2 YYNGEE. The CDR3 spells CASSVDSSRETQFF. CDR3 DNA: TGTGCCAGCAGCGTAGATTCCAGCCGGGAGACCCAGTTCTTC. The whole variable domain, filled in from reference TRBV9 and TRBJ2-1, reads DSGVTQTPKHLITATGQRVTLRCSPRSGDLSVYWYQQSLDQGLQFLIQYYNGEERAKGNILERFSAQQFPDLHSELNLSSLELGDSALYFCASSVDSSRETQFFGPGTRLTVL.

The chain's CDR3 is CASSQSGTLSYF. CDR3 nucleotides: TGTGCCAGCAGCCAGTCCGGGACTCTTTCGTACTTC. V is TRBV14 and J is TRBJ2-5, with TRBD2 as a possible D gene (6 bases). CDR1 and CDR2 (germline): SGHDN, FVKESK. The CDR3 has 12 residues. Trimming removed 3 bases from V and 13 bases from J, with 15 bases in between.

The chain combines TRBV18 with TRBJ1-1, with a weak D call TRBD1 (5 bases). CDR1 is KGHSH, CDR2 LQKENI, per germline. The V and J ends lost 6 bases and 1 base respectively, with 15 bases between them. This CDR3 contains 15 residues. In nucleotides, the CDR3 is TGTGCCAGCTCTCCCTCCGGGACCCCGAACACTGAAGCTTTCTTT. The encoded protein is CASSPSGTPNTEAFF.

This clonotype appeared many times. The gene calls are TRBV11-1 and TRBJ2-7; D possibly matches TRBD1 or TRBD2 (5 bases each). The germline V gene encodes CDR1 SGHAT and CDR2 FQDESV (reference sequence). Trimming removed 1 base at V and 1 base at J, with 14 bases between. This CDR3 has 16 amino acids. CDR3 DNA sequence: TGTGCCAGCAGCTTAGATGGGACGTACGCATCCTACGAGCAGTACTTC. Protein sequence: CASSLDGTYASYEQYF.

This clonotype was counted a single time. The rearrangement uses TRBV7-3 and TRBJ1-4; 7 bases match TRBD1. The CDR3 is 15 amino acids. V lost 5 bases and J lost 7; bases outside the gene matches: 10. Germline-derived CDR1 and CDR2 are SGHTA and FQGTGA. The CDR3 DNA sequence: TGTGCCAGCAGCCCTACAGGGGTTGGTGGTGAAAAACTGTTTTTT. As protein: CASSPTGVGGEKLFF.

This clonotype has a count of ten or more. The V and J genes are TRBV6-5 and TRBJ2-5; 7 bases match TRBD1. The V and J ends lost 6 bases and 0 bases, in that order; junction bases with no gene match: 7. This CDR3 has 15 residues. Germline V CDR1 and CDR2: MNHEY, SVGAGI. CDR3 in amino acids: CASRRSTGYQETQYF. The CDR3 region has the DNA TGTGCCAGCAGACGATCGACAGGGTACCAAGAGACCCAGTACTTC.

The CDR3, as DNA: TGTGCCAGCAGCCACCAACTGACCAACACTGAAGCTTTCTTT. Amino acids: CASSHQLTNTEAFF. The rearrangement uses TRBV7-9 and TRBJ1-1; no definite D call. Trimming pared 5 bases from V and 2 bases from J, leaving 12 bases between. Germline V gives CDR1 SEHNR, CDR2 FQNEAQ (reference sequence). The CDR3 loop spans 14 amino acids. Based on the CDR3 plus reference TRBV7-9 and TRBJ1-1, the full variable domain is DTGVSQNPRHKITKRGQNVTFRCDPISEHNRLYWYRQTLGQGPEFLTYFQNEAQLEKSRLLSDRFSAERPKGSFSTLEIQRTEQGDSAMYLCASSHQLTNTEAFFGQGTRLTVV.

On this clonotype itself: One end of the junction fails to match germline, which may point to a read error. The gene calls are TRBV15 and TRBJ1-1; the match to TRBD1 covers 7 bases. The CDR3 totals 15 residues. The V gene's germline CDR1 is LNHNV and CDR2 YYDKDF (reference sequence). The CDR3 DNA follows: TGTGACACCAGCAGAGAAAAGGGGGCGAACACCGAAGCTTTCTTT. Protein: CDTSREKGANTEAFF.

The CDR3 sequence is CASSRPPDRSWGTDTQYF. As DNA, the CDR3 is TGTGCCAGCAGCCGCCCGCCTGACAGGTCTTGGGGGACAGATACGCAGTATTTT. The chain couples TRBV28 to TRBJ2-3, with D possibly being TRBD1 (6 bases). The CDR3 is 18 residues long. Per germline, CDR1 MDHEN and CDR2 SYDVKM. V lost 6 bases and J lost 3, with 25 bases in between.

This clonotype has a count of ten or more. The chain has TRBV12-3 or TRBV12-4 and TRBJ1-4; 8 bases are a match to TRBD1. This CDR3 contains 17 residues. Germline trimming cut 2 bases from V and 7 bases from J; bases unmatched to any gene: 12. The CDR3 here is CASSLSTGQGAFEKLFF. In DNA, the CDR3 is TGTGCCAGCAGTTTATCAACCGGGCAGGGGGCTTTTGAAAAACTGTTTTTT.

The chain recombines TRBV29-1 with TRBJ2-1; possibly TRBD2 for D (5 bases). With 0 bases removed from V and 3 bases from J, the gap between germline ends came to 12 bases. Looked up from germline, CDR1 is SQVTM and CDR2 is ANQGSEA. The CDR3 contains 15 residues. CDR3 in amino acids: CSVEDRGRVYNEQFF. CDR3 in DNA: TGCAGCGTTGAAGATCGAGGGAGAGTCTACAATGAGCAGTTCTTC.

This clonotype was counted between two and nine times. The gene calls are TRBV6-2 or TRBV6-3 and TRBJ2-7; D unclear. Trimming left V 4 bases short and J 5 bases short, with 15 bases between. This CDR3 contains 14 residues. Germline V gene data show CDR1 as MNHEY and CDR2 as SVGEGT. In DNA, the CDR3 is TGTGCCAGCAGTTTATCCGGGCCAACCCACGAGCAGTACTTC. Translated: CASSLSGPTHEQYF.

This clonotype appeared many times. This sequence joins TRBV28 and TRBJ1-5; D gene unclear. This CDR3 has 15 residues. V dropped 6 bases and J dropped 0 bases, with 12 bases sitting between them. The V gene's germline CDR1 is MDHEN and CDR2 SYDVKM. CDR3 residues: CASSDRIYSNQPQHF. The CDR3 bases are TGTGCCAGCAGCGACCGAATTTATAGCAATCAGCCCCAGCATTTT.

Comments on this clonotype: A much bigger clone sits one base away, suggesting this may be a read error. The chain has TRBV9 and TRBJ2-5; 8 bases agree with TRBD1. CDR3 length: 17 amino acids. Looked up from germline, CDR1 is SGDLS and CDR2 is YYNGEE. DNA for the CDR3: TGTGCCAGCAGCGTAGGCCATGGACAGGGCGGGCAAGCGACCCAGTACTTC. This encodes CASSVGHGQGGQATQYF.